Shown below are 19 T cell receptor beta chains from a single sample sequenced in a study of human T cells and chemical hapten exposure. TCRdb called the RACE reads again in MiXCR, with one record for every CDR3 protein. Found here are fewer than 500,000 distinct CDR3 sequences, about 4.4% of them singletons; the top ten hold approximately 2.5%. Time point: patch test 1, 2 weeks after DPC sensitization. Stated treatment: therapeutic diphenylcyclopropenone sensitization with weekly scalp DPC. Sequenced here: whole blood, sampled in connection with sensitization to the hapten diphenylcyclopropenone (DPC). Receptor source: a woman in her forties or fifties with alopecia areata. Some clones in this sample may be carry-over from other donors' samples.

V gene TRBV27 combines with J gene TRBJ2-3, with D possibly being TRBD1 (5 bases). V was cut by 6 bases and J by 5 bases, with 18 bases left in between. Germline CDR1 is MNHEY and CDR2 is SMNVEV (reference sequence). CDR3 length: 15 residues. DNA of the CDR3: TGTGCCAGCAGCCTTACAGGACCCTTAGAAGATACGCAGTATTTT. This codes for CASSLTGPLEDTQYF.

This clonotype has ten or more counts. The V call is TRBV7-9, the J call TRBJ1-4, with 11 bases matching TRBD1. Losses at the gene ends were 6 bases for V and 6 bases for J; bases not matched to a gene: 3. This CDR3 is built from 14 residues. Per germline, CDR1 SEHNR and CDR2 FQNEAQ (reference sequence). CDR3 DNA sequence: TGTGCCAGCAGGGGACAGGGGGGTGATGAAAAACTGTTTTTT. It codes for CASRGQGGDEKLFF.

In its sample, this clonotype was seen a few times. V is TRBV6-5 and J is TRBJ2-7; D unresolved. The CDR3 loop spans 13 amino acids. V was shortened by 2 bases and J by 7 bases, with 12 bases between the two germline ends. Germline assignment: CDR1 MNHEY and CDR2 SVGAGI. As DNA, the CDR3 is TGTGCCAGCAGTTACCCGCAAGCCAGGGAGCAGTACTTC. Translated, it gives CASSYPQAREQYF.

In its sample, this clonotype was seen many times. The rearrangement links TRBV6-5 to TRBJ1-3, with D unresolved. The V end lost 5 bases, the J end lost 4 bases, and 15 bases lay between the germline ends. The CDR3 is 15 amino acids. Germline V gene sequence: CDR1 MNHEY, CDR2 SVGAGI. The CDR3 bases are TGTGCCAGCAGTATTGGATTCACGAGGGGAAACACCATATATTTT. Translation gives CASSIGFTRGNTIYF.

This clonotype was seen at least ten times. The genes are TRBV27 and TRBJ1-1, with 10 positions matching TRBD1. This CDR3 contains 17 residues. The germline V gene encodes CDR1 MNHEY and CDR2 SMNVEV (reference sequence). V was pared by 6 bases and J by 4 bases, with 14 bases of the junction left unmatched. CDR3 residues: CASSPDRGRVPATEAFF. The CDR3 DNA reads as TGTGCCAGCAGCCCTGACAGGGGGCGAGTTCCGGCCACTGAAGCTTTCTTT.

The chain links TRBV6-5 to TRBJ2-7; the D is unclear. CDR1 and CDR2 (germline): MNHEY, SVGAGI. The length of the CDR3 is 15 residues. Trimming took off 0 bases at V and 7 bases at J, with 16 bases between the two ends. In nucleotides, the CDR3 is TGTGCCAGCAGTTACTCGTCCCCCCGGCTAGGGGAGCAGTACTTC. Translated, it gives CASSYSSPRLGEQYF.

This chain joins TRBV5-1 and TRBJ2-7, with D possibly being TRBD1 (6 bases). The length of the CDR3 is 16 residues. The V gene's germline CDR1 is SGHRS and CDR2 YFSETQ. V shed 0 bases and J shed 0 bases, with 13 bases lying between them. DNA for the CDR3: TGCGCCAGCAGCTTGGGGGGACACTCAAGCTCCTACGAGCAGTACTTC. It translates to CASSLGGHSSSYEQYF. Together with reference TRBV5-1 and TRBJ2-7, the CDR3 gives the full variable domain: KAGVTQTPRYLIKTRGQQVTLSCSPISGHRSVSWYQQTPGQGLQFLFEYFSETQRNKGNFPGRFSGRQFSNSRSEMNVSTLELGDSALYLCASSLGGHSSSYEQYFGPGTRLTVT.

This clonotype was counted at least ten times. This sequence joins TRBV21-1 and TRBJ1-5; the table names TRBD1, a call not compared with the DNA. TRBV21-1 is termed a pseudogene. This CDR3 is built from 15 residues. DNA of the CDR3: TGTGCCAGTGCATTTTCGGGACAGGGTATGCAGCCCCAGCATTTT. Its protein product is CASAFSGQGMQPQHF.

This clonotype was observed at least ten times. This chain connects TRBV2 to TRBJ2-5, with D maybe TRBD2 (5 bases). Germline V gene data show CDR1 as SNHLY and CDR2 as FYNNEI. The CDR3 consists of 12 residues. Between the trimmed V and J ends, which lost 7 bases and 4 bases, there was a span of 10 bases. The CDR3 loop reads CASIEGGETQYF. In DNA form, the CDR3 reads TGTGCCAGCATCGAAGGAGGAGAGACCCAGTACTTC.

This clonotype appeared a few times. The V and J genes are TRBV20-1 and TRBJ2-5, with 8 bases matching TRBD2. The CDR3 covers 14 residues. V shed 1 base and J 2 bases; nucleotides not matched to a gene: 3. Germline assignment: CDR1 DFQATT and CDR2 SNEGSKA (reference sequence). Here the CDR3 DNA reads TGCAGTGCTAGAGCCGGGACTAGTCAAGAGACCCAGTACTTC. Encoded protein: CSARAGTSQETQYF.

This clonotype was recorded many times. J is TRBJ2-1 and V is TRBV20-1; D is unresolved. The CDR3 is 14 residues long. Trimming removed 7 bases from V and 3 bases from J, with 16 bases in between. Germline V gene lookup returns CDR1 DFQATT and CDR2 SNEGSKA (reference sequence). The CDR3 DNA reads TGCAGTGTTTCAGACGTTGCAGGCTACAATGAGCAGTTCTTC. It encodes CSVSDVAGYNEQFF.

This clonotype has more than one count but fewer than ten. The CDR3 here is CASSDWAPVSGNTIYF. The CDR3 coding sequence is TGTGCCAGCAGTGACTGGGCACCAGTTTCTGGAAACACCATATATTTT. The rearrangement links TRBV2 to TRBJ1-3; no clear D. CDR1 and CDR2 from the germline V gene are SNHLY and FYNNEI. There are 16 residues in the CDR3. V was clipped by 3 bases and J by 1 base, with 13 bases between them.

In this sample, this clonotype turned up a few times. The V gene is TRBV2, the J gene TRBJ2-7; D is perhaps TRBD2 (6 bases). Germline-derived CDR1 and CDR2 are SNHLY and FYNNEI. The ends were cut back, 1 base at V and 0 bases at J, with 13 bases in the middle. The CDR3 covers 16 residues. Here the CDR3 DNA reads TGTGCCAGCAGTGAAGTCCCAGGACTAAGCTCCTACGAGCAGTACTTC. Amino acids: CASSEVPGLSSYEQYF. The complete variable domain, with remaining parts taken from reference TRBV2 and TRBJ2-7, reads EPEVTQTPSHQVTQMGQEVILRCVPISNHLYFYWYRQILGQKVEFLVSFYNNEISEKSEIFDDQFSVERPDGSNFTLKIRSTKLEDSAMYFCASSEVPGLSSYEQYFGPGTRLTVT.

This clonotype has ten or more counts. V gene TRBV29-1 combines with J gene TRBJ2-1, with TRBD2 matching 15 bases. The V segment lost 6 bases and the J segment 10 bases; nucleotides outside the gene matches: 1. Germline V gives CDR1 SQVTM, CDR2 ANQGSEA. The CDR3 is 12 residues long. The DNA of the CDR3 is TGCAGCGTCGGACTAGCGGGAGGGGAGCAGTTCTTC. Translation: CSVGLAGGEQFF.

There are a few counts of this clonotype. This sequence joins TRBV24-1 and TRBJ2-1; 10 bases match TRBD1. The trim removed 6 bases at V and 8 bases at J, leaving 9 bases unmatched. Germline V lookup: CDR1 KGHDR, CDR2 SFDVKD. CDR3 length equals 15 residues. CDR3 sequence reads: CATSLGGQGMDEQFF. CDR3 in DNA: TGTGCCACCAGTCTTGGGGGACAGGGGATGGATGAGCAGTTCTTC.

This clonotype was observed many times. The J gene is TRBJ2-1, the V gene TRBV19, with 8 positions matching TRBD1. In germline, CDR1 is LNHDA, CDR2 SQIVND (reference sequence). With V trimmed by 10 bases and J by 9 bases, 14 bases remained unmatched. The CDR3 sequence is 14 residues long. The CDR3 loop reads CATSGQAGVGEQFF. The CDR3 region has the DNA TGTGCCACCTCGGGACAGGCCGGCGTGGGTGAGCAGTTCTTC.

This clonotype came up many times. The CDR3: CASSVAGIQETQYF. DNA of the CDR3: TGTGCCAGCAGTGTAGCGGGGATACAAGAGACCCAGTACTTC. The J gene is TRBJ2-5, the V gene TRBV27; 8 bases match TRBD2. Germline CDR1 and CDR2: MNHEY and SMNVEV (reference sequence). V lost 5 bases and J lost 2; bases outside the gene matches: 4. This CDR3 is 14 amino acids long.

As concerns this clonotype: Compared with germline, one end of the junction differs, possibly owing to a read error. The V and J genes are TRBV28 and TRBJ2-5, with TRBD1 identical over 7 bases. The germline CDR1 and CDR2 sequences are MDHEN and SYDVKM. The CDR3 runs 15 residues. CDR3 in DNA: TGTGTCAGCAGTGGCCCAGAGGGGGCCGGTGAGACCCAGTACTTC. Translating it yields CVSSGPEGAGETQYF.

This clonotype came up once. The J gene is TRBJ2-5, the V gene TRBV29-1; possible D gene TRBD2, 6 bases. CDR3 length: 14 amino acids. Trimming shortened V by 4 bases and J by 5 bases, and 17 bases separated the two germline ends. The V gene's germline CDR1 is SQVTM and CDR2 ANQGSEA. CDR3 residues: CSVGDGGCLETQYF. For the CDR3, the DNA is TGCAGCGTTGGGGATGGGGGGTGCTTGGAGACCCAGTACTTC.